This TCR beta chain was profiled in a study of T cells in Graves' hyperthyroidism and ophthalmopathy. Findings and limits, study-wide: Ophthalmopathy onset followed model prediction by a median about seven months.

Per germline, CDR1 SGHTA and CDR2 FQGTGA. The CDR3 runs to 16 residues. Germline trimming cut 7 bases from V and 3 bases from J; bases unmatched to any gene: 14. Diagnosis of hyperthyroidism was new in patients aged 18 to 65, and its duration was under 2 months. Patients with uncontrolled infections, other autoimmune diseases, pregnancy or lactation were excluded. Diagnosing involved the use of clinical symptoms, serum thyroxine and TRAb, thyroid ultrasound and orbital computed tomography. RNA transcripts served as the template for amplifying TCR beta CDR3 regions. When the TCR CDR3 underwent first-round RT-PCR, the HTBI primer set was used. TCRdb itself ran the multiplex PCR reads through MiXCR, one entry per CDR3 protein. This table has around 700,000 distinct CDR3 sequences, around a third appearing once. A note on this clonotype: Its specificity is not known.

Sequenced material: blood. V usage is TRBV7-3 and J usage is TRBJ2-7; 8 bases map to TRBD1. The sequence came from a woman between 40 and 50 years old with Graves' hyperthyroidism. The CDR3: CASNTANRDRNYEQYF. The CDR3 bases are TGTGCCAGCAACACAGCCAACCGGGACAGGAACTACGAGCAGTACTTC.